This entry is about one T cell receptor (beta chain). The antigen is undetermined. The data originate from a study of shared clonotypes between healthy human individuals. On the study more broadly: The plates for each donor numbered three CD4 naive, three CD4 memory, two CD8 naive and one CD8 memory.

The CDR3 spans 13 residues. Germline CDR1 MNHEY, CDR2 SVGAGI. V lost 6 bases and J lost 4; bases outside the gene matches: 5. Points from the study as a whole: Clonotype sharing across a few donors was observed for 4% to 5.5% of naive CD4 clonotypes.

Sorted-subset replicate PCR reactions were performed with about 200 ng DNA, corresponding to roughly 30,000 T cell genomes. Assay: immunoSEQ multiplex PCR; the TCRdb copy retains only in-frame clones and omits some. The table has about 1.5 million clones, about 98% seen once. The sequence was obtained from a man aged 30 to 45 in good health. Input material: naive CD4+ T cells sorted from blood. Sample subset: CD45RA+ positively selected. The genes are TRBV6-5 and TRBJ1-2, with 7 nucleotides matching TRBD1. Written as DNA, the CDR3 is TGTGCCAGCAGCCCGGGACAGACCTATGGCTACACCTTC. The encoded protein is CASSPGQTYGYTF.